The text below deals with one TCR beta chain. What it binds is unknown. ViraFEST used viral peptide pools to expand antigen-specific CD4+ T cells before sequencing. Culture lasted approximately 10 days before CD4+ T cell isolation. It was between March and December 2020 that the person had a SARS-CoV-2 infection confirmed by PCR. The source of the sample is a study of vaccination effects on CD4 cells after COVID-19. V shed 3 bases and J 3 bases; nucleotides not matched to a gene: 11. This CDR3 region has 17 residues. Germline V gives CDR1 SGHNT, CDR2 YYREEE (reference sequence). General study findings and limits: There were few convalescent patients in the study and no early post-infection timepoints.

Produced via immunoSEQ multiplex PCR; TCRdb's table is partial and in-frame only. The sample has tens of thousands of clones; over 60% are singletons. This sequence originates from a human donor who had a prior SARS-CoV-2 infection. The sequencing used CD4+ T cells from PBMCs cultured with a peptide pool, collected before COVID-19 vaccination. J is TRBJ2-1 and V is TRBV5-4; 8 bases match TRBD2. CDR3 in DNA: TGTGCCAGCAGCTCAAGGTTAAGCGGGAGTCACTACAATGAGCAGTTCTTC. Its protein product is CASSSRLSGSHYNEQFF.